The subject of this entry is one TCR beta chain. Its antigen is still unknown. Following RNA extraction, reverse transcription yielded cDNA that acted as the sequencing template. TCRdb's copy holds only in-frame clones and misses some; the assay was immunoSEQ multiplex PCR. The sample records about 250,000 clones, around 64% being singletons. These data come from a study of CD8+ T cells in alopecia areata. Study observations and caveats: Shared TCR sequences were less clear between patients than in mice, possibly partly from HLA diversity. The study found higher clonality in lesional than normal scalp, especially in alopecia totalis/universalis. Numerous expanded lesional clones remained in scalp and blood during tofacitinib.

Specified treatment: oral pan-JAK inhibitor, 5-10 mg twice daily. Sorted populations comprised CD4+ and CD8+ T cells obtained from PBMCs. Sequences were derived from CD4+ T cells sorted from blood, sampled around week 54, from a patient treated with tofacitinib. This sequence was found in a human donor with alopecia areata.

The CDR3 is CASSQGGLAVYEQYF. CDR3 DNA: TGTGCCAGCAGCCAAGGGGGACTAGCGGTTTACGAGCAGTACTTC. V and J are TRBV14 and TRBJ2-7; 11 nucleotides agree with TRBD2. Germline CDR1 and CDR2: SGHDN and FVKESK. The CDR3 length is 15 residues. J gave up 4 bases and V 1 base, and 3 bases lay outside the gene matches.